The 32 T cell receptor beta chains below all came from one sample that was sequenced in a study of regulatory T cells in long-lasting Graves disease (dated by TCRdb to 2020 to 2023). Interpreted using the paper, the time point label stands for: persistent/refractory GD, antithyroid drugs over 5 years with positive TRAb. For both TCR sequencing and RNA sequencing, RNA was extracted from PBMCs using TRIzol. Library preparation was by multiplex PCR. Sequencing relied on an Illumina HiSeq 4000. To build TCR beta libraries, CDR3 regions were amplified by Arm-PCR using iRepertoire HTBI primers. The raw public reads went through TCRdb reprocessing: fastp at Q25, MiXCR clone calling, in-frame beta chains kept. Under each unique CDR3 protein, matching rows form one entry showing the most common genes and DNA. A total of 420,000 or so distinct CDR3 sequences appear in this sample, less than 25% of them only once. The top ten constitute about 27% of the sample.

The sample here was peripheral blood mononuclear cells (PBMCs), taken when the disease was refractory, from a patient treated with antithyroid drugs. These receptors were collected from a female donor with Graves disease.

This chain connects TRBV12-3 or TRBV12-4 to TRBJ2-2; D unresolved. V dropped 3 bases and J dropped 0 bases, with 11 bases sitting between them. The CDR3 runs to 16 residues. Here the CDR3 reads CASSFRTIANTGELFF. In DNA, the CDR3 is TGTGCCAGCAGTTTTCGCACGATTGCGAACACCGGGGAGCTGTTTTTT.

The CDR3 loop reads CSVSRTGGSDTQYF. The CDR3 DNA sequence: TGCAGTGTATCTAGGACAGGGGGGTCGGATACGCAGTATTTT. This chain links TRBV20-1 with TRBJ2-3, with TRBD1 matching over 10 bases. This CDR3 spans 14 amino acids. Losses at the gene ends were 7 bases for V and 6 bases for J; bases not matched to a gene: 10. CDR1 is DFQATT and CDR2 is SNEGSKA in the germline V gene (reference sequence).

The chain carries TRBV11-3 and TRBJ2-2, with D tentatively TRBD1 or TRBD2 (5 bases each). V was pared by 2 bases and J by 6 bases, with 10 bases between. There are 14 residues in the CDR3. Germline V gene lookup returns CDR1 SGHNT and CDR2 YENEEA. This chain's CDR3 is CASSLKMGAGELFF. The CDR3 bases are TGTGCCAGCAGCTTAAAGATGGGGGCCGGGGAGCTGTTTTTT.

This chain links TRBV10-3 with TRBJ2-7, with 8 bases fitting TRBD2. This CDR3 region has 14 residues. The germline gives CDR1 ENHRY, CDR2 SYGVKD. The ends lost 4 bases at V and 2 bases at J; junction bases unmatched: 4. CDR3 loop: CAISGPGGPYEQYF. CDR3 coding DNA: TGTGCCATCAGTGGTCCGGGAGGGCCCTACGAGCAGTACTTC.

The chain carries TRBV30 and TRBJ1-2; D gene unclear. CDR1 GTSNPN and CDR2 SVGIG come from the germline V gene (reference sequence). V was trimmed by 1 base and J by 7 bases, leaving 13 bases between them. CDR3 size: 13 residues. CDR3 amino acids: CAWSGPRLGGYTF. The CDR3, as DNA: TGTGCCTGGAGTGGCCCGCGATTGGGTGGCTACACCTTC.

This clonotype was seen more than once but under ten times. The genes are TRBV6-1 and TRBJ2-5, with 8 bases identical to TRBD1. J was trimmed by 0 bases and V by 2 bases; bases with no gene match: 8. Germline V gives CDR1 MNHNS, CDR2 SASEGT. The length of the CDR3 is 17 residues. The CDR3 sequence is CASSEKMTGDYQETQYF. The CDR3 DNA reads TGTGCCAGCAGTGAAAAAATGACAGGGGACTACCAAGAGACCCAGTACTTC.

This clonotype appeared many times. Written as DNA, the CDR3 is TGTGCCACCTCAGGGGCCAGACGAGTGTGGGAGACCCAGTACTTC. This encodes CATSGARRVWETQYF. The chain employs TRBV2 and TRBJ2-5; D might be TRBD1 (6 bases). Per the germline V gene, CDR1 is SNHLY and CDR2 is FYNNEI. This CDR3 region has 15 residues. V was clipped by 10 bases and J by 5 bases, with 23 bases between them.

This clonotype occurred many times. The chain couples TRBV7-8 to TRBJ2-5, with D perhaps matching TRBD1 (6 bases). The CDR3 has 14 residues. Trimming removed 5 bases from V and 5 bases from J, with 15 bases in between. CDR1 and CDR2 (germline): SGHVS, FQNEAQ. The CDR3 loop reads CASSPYRVGETQYF. In DNA, the CDR3 is TGTGCCAGCAGCCCGTACAGGGTTGGCGAGACCCAGTACTTC. Full variable domain (remainder filled in from reference TRBV7-8 and TRBJ2-5): GAGVSQSPRYKVAKRGQDVALRCDPISGHVSLFWYQQALGQGPEFLTYFQNEAQLDKSGLPSDRFFAERPEGSVSTLKIQRTQQEDSAVYLCASSPYRVGETQYFGPGTRLLVL.

This clonotype occurred many times. J is TRBJ2-5 and V is TRBV6-9; 7 bases line up with TRBD2. The CDR3 has 13 residues. Germline CDR1 is MNHGY and CDR2 is SVAAGI. The trim removed 3 bases at V and 7 bases at J, leaving 5 bases unmatched. CDR3 region: CASSYLERGTQYF. CDR3 coding DNA: TGTGCCAGCAGTTACCTTGAGCGGGGGACCCAGTACTTC.

This clonotype has more than one count but fewer than ten. CDR3 DNA: TGTGCCAGCAGTTGGACAGGGGTGGTTTTGAACACTGAAGCTTTCTTT. Translation: CASSWTGVVLNTEAFF. This rearrangement joins TRBV12-3 or TRBV12-4 to TRBJ1-1; 9 nucleotides align to TRBD1. The CDR3 is made up of 16 amino acids. V lost 4 bases to trimming and J lost 0 bases; unmatched junction nucleotides: 6.

Only a few counts were recorded for this clonotype. This chain links TRBV19 with TRBJ2-5; TRBD1 agrees at 10 bases. Germline CDR1 is LNHDA and CDR2 is SQIVND (reference sequence). This CDR3 is built from 15 residues. Trimming cost V 5 bases and J 3 bases; bases outside gene matches: 6. CDR3 sequence: CASSAETGGEETQYF. Here the CDR3 DNA reads TGTGCCAGTAGTGCTGAGACAGGGGGCGAAGAGACCCAGTACTTC.

The gene calls are TRBV6-2 or TRBV6-3 and TRBJ1-1, with D possibly TRBD1 on 5 matching bases. Trimming stripped 2 bases from V and 0 bases from J, with 10 bases between. Germline V gene lookup returns CDR1 MNHEY and CDR2 SVGEGT. This CDR3 spans 15 amino acids. CDR3 in DNA: TGTGCCAGCAGTTACGACGGGGCCATGAACACTGAAGCTTTCTTT. This gives the protein CASSYDGAMNTEAFF.

This clonotype was found a few times. J is TRBJ1-1 and V is TRBV19; weak D call: TRBD1 (6 bases). V lost 4 bases and J 5 bases, leaving 17 bases between the germline ends. Germline V gene data show CDR1 as LNHDA and CDR2 as SQIVND (reference sequence). The CDR3 runs 15 residues. CDR3 amino acids: CASSSSTGGITEAFF. The CDR3 DNA reads TGTGCCAGTAGTAGCTCGACAGGAGGTATAACTGAAGCTTTCTTT.

This clonotype appeared a few times. The rearrangement uses TRBV9 and TRBJ2-7; no reliable D call. Trimming stripped 0 bases from V and 0 bases from J, with 13 bases between. Germline CDR1 and CDR2: SGDLS and YYNGEE. The length of the CDR3 is 16 residues. The CDR3: CASSVGSQSFSYEQYF. The CDR3 DNA follows: TGTGCCAGCAGCGTAGGATCACAGAGCTTCTCCTACGAGCAGTACTTC.

This clonotype occurred a few times. The J gene is TRBJ2-7, the V gene TRBV7-9, with D unresolved. The ends were cut back, 1 base at V and 3 bases at J, with 7 bases in the middle. CDR3 size: 13 residues. Germline V gene sequence: CDR1 SEHNR, CDR2 FQNEAQ (reference sequence). CDR3 coding DNA: TGTGCCAGCAGCTTAGTTGTAGGCTACGAGCAGTACTTC. It yields the protein CASSLVVGYEQYF.

Notes on this clonotype: A clone one base away is much larger, so this may be a read error. In this CDR3 the conserved last residue, phenylalanine or tryptophan, is missing, so a read error is likely. J is TRBJ1-1 and V is TRBV18, with D tentatively TRBD1 (5 bases). V lost 3 bases and J lost 1, with 9 bases in between. CDR1 is KGHSH and CDR2 is LQKENI in the germline V gene. The CDR3 consists of 14 residues. This CDR3 is CASSPTGTNTEAFS. DNA of the CDR3: TGTGCCAGCTCACCGACCGGGACGAACACTGAAGCTTTCTCT.

This clonotype was counted ten times or more. The chain couples TRBV11-2 to TRBJ2-7; 11 bases match TRBD2. Germline CDR1 is SGHAT and CDR2 is FQNNGV. The V gene end was trimmed by 3 bases and the J gene end by 6 bases; junction bases not matched to a gene: 1. The CDR3 sequence is 13 residues long. CDR3 amino acids: CASSFLAGGEQYF. In DNA form, the CDR3 reads TGTGCCAGCAGCTTCCTAGCGGGAGGCGAGCAGTACTTC.

V is TRBV7-8 and J is TRBJ1-5, with a possible D match to TRBD1 (6 bases). CDR1 and CDR2 from the germline V gene are SGHVS and FQNEAQ. This CDR3 region has 18 residues. The ends were cut back, 4 bases at V and 0 bases at J, with 19 bases in the middle. The DNA of the CDR3 is TGTGCCAGCAGCTACAAGGGGGTACAGGGTTATAGCAATCAGCCCCAGCATTTT. Amino acid sequence: CASSYKGVQGYSNQPQHF. Variable domain in full (rest from reference TRBV7-8 and TRBJ1-5): GAGVSQSPRYKVAKRGQDVALRCDPISGHVSLFWYQQALGQGPEFLTYFQNEAQLDKSGLPSDRFFAERPEGSVSTLKIQRTQQEDSAVYLCASSYKGVQGYSNQPQHFGDGTRLSIL.

This clonotype came up a few times. A much larger clone differs from this one at a single base, so this may be a read error. The chain uses TRBV2 and TRBJ2-7; D not certain. The V and J ends lost 5 bases and 0 bases respectively, with 8 bases between them. This CDR3 has 13 amino acids. Germline CDR1 reads SNHLY; CDR2 reads FYNNEI. The CDR3 sequence: CASSKARSYEQYF. CDR3 nucleotide sequence: TGTGCCAGCAGTAAGGCCCGCTCCTACGAGCAGTACTTC. Full variable domain (remainder filled in from reference TRBV2 and TRBJ2-7): EPEVTQTPSHQVTQMGQEVILRCVPISNHLYFYWYRQILGQKVEFLVSFYNNEISEKSEIFDDQFSVERPDGSNFTLKIRSTKLEDSAMYFCASSKARSYEQYFGPGTRLTVT.

Only a few counts were recorded for this clonotype. The chain combines TRBV14 with TRBJ1-1; D not resolved. Trimming cost V 0 bases and J 7 bases, with 9 bases left between them. The V gene's germline CDR1 is SGHDN and CDR2 FVKESK. This CDR3 is built from 13 residues. The CDR3 DNA reads as TGTGCCAGCAGCCAAGAAATATGGCTTGAAGCTTTCTTT. Its translation is CASSQEIWLEAFF. Using reference TRBV14 and TRBJ1-1 for the parts outside the CDR3, the full variable domain is EAGVTQFPSHSVIEKGQTVTLRCDPISGHDNLYWYRRVMGKEIKFLLHFVKESKQDESGMPNNRFLAERTGGTYSTLKVQPAELEDSGVYFCASSQEIWLEAFFGQGTRLTVV.

This clonotype was detected once. A much larger clonotype is one base distant, so this may be a read error. The chain uses TRBV6-1 and TRBJ1-5, with a weak D call TRBD1 (5 bases). Germline lookup yields CDR1 MNHNS and CDR2 SASEGT. The CDR3 is made up of 14 amino acids. CDR3 DNA sequence: TGTGCCAGCAGTATCGGGAGCGACAGTCAGCCCCGGCATTTT. It codes for CASSIGSDSQPRHF.

For this clonotype: This may come from a read error, since a much larger clone is one base off. The chain couples TRBV12-3 or TRBV12-4 to TRBJ1-2, with D possibly matching TRBD1 (6 bases). The CDR3 sequence is 17 residues long. The CDR3 protein is CVSSTQGQSRIASGYTF. CDR3 nucleotides: TGTGTCAGCAGTACCCAAGGACAGAGTAGAATCGCCAGTGGCTACACCTTC.

This clonotype was seen a single time. V and J are TRBV5-1 and TRBJ1-1; a possible D gene is TRBD1 (5 bases). V was shortened by 0 bases and J by 4 bases, with 10 bases between the two germline ends. Germline V gene lookup returns CDR1 SGHRS and CDR2 YFSETQ. The CDR3 is 14 residues long. Written as DNA, the CDR3 is TGCGCCAGCAGCTTGGTTTCAGGGACCACTGAAGCTTTCTTT. Protein product: CASSLVSGTTEAFF.

There are many counts of this clonotype. V is TRBV7-2 and J is TRBJ2-7, with D hard to call. The CDR3 runs to 13 residues. With 5 bases removed from V and 2 bases from J, the gap between germline ends came to 10 bases. Germline V gene lookup returns CDR1 SGHTA and CDR2 FQGNSA. The CDR3 spells CASSGKPTYEQYF. For the CDR3, the DNA is TGTGCCAGCAGCGGCAAGCCTACCTACGAGCAGTACTTC.

The chain recombines TRBV7-6 with TRBJ2-2; D is ambiguous. The length of the CDR3 is 16 residues. V shed 1 base and J shed 4 bases, with 13 bases lying between them. Germline CDR1 reads SGHVS; CDR2 reads FNYEAQ. This chain's CDR3 is CASSLGTNPSTGELFF. CDR3 coding DNA: TGTGCCAGCAGCTTAGGGACCAACCCGAGCACCGGGGAGCTGTTTTTT.

The CDR3 bases are TGCGCCAGCAGCGAAGCGGTGCTCGGCACTGAAGCTTTCTTT. It is translated as CASSEAVLGTEAFF. V gene TRBV5-1 combines with J gene TRBJ1-1; no definite D call. Between the trimmed V and J ends, which lost 4 bases and 4 bases, there was a span of 14 bases. This CDR3 region has 14 residues. The V gene's germline CDR1 is SGHRS and CDR2 YFSETQ.

This clonotype turned up a few times. The V call is TRBV10-3, the J call TRBJ1-5; 7 bases map to TRBD1. The CDR3 is 16 amino acids. Germline assignment: CDR1 ENHRY and CDR2 SYGVKD. Unmatched junction bases numbered 11, after V lost 3 bases and J lost 6 bases. DNA for the CDR3: TGTGCCATCAGTGATAGAGGAAACAGGGGTAGTCAGCCCCAGCATTTT. The encoded protein is CAISDRGNRGSQPQHF.

The chain uses TRBV29-1 and TRBJ1-5; D is perhaps TRBD1 (5 bases). Germline V lookup: CDR1 SQVTM, CDR2 ANQGSEA. The CDR3 totals 14 residues. Trimming cost V 5 bases and J 0 bases, with 11 bases left between them. The CDR3 nucleotides read TGCAGCGTTATTCAGGGCAGTAGCAATCAGCCCCAGCATTTT. Residues: CSVIQGSSNQPQHF.

This clonotype occurred a few times. The chain links TRBV29-1 to TRBJ2-7; 9 nucleotides align to TRBD2. Trimming removed 5 bases from V and 3 bases from J; junction bases left unmatched: 5. Germline V CDR1 and CDR2: SQVTM, ANQGSEA. This CDR3 has 13 amino acids. DNA of the CDR3: TGCAGCGTTTGCGGGACTAGCTTCTACGAGCAGTACTTC. This sequence encodes CSVCGTSFYEQYF.

The chain employs TRBV2 and TRBJ2-7, with TRBD2 as a possible D gene (5 bases). This CDR3 spans 14 amino acids. V lost 6 bases and J lost 5, with 17 bases in between. Germline V gives CDR1 SNHLY, CDR2 FYNNEI. The CDR3 loop is CASRPLDPEDEQYF. The CDR3 DNA reads as TGTGCCAGCAGGCCCCTGGACCCGGAGGACGAGCAGTACTTC.

This clonotype was picked up a small number of times. V is TRBV3-1 and J is TRBJ2-5; a possible D gene is TRBD1 (5 bases). Germline V gene sequence: CDR1 LGHDT, CDR2 YNNKEL (reference sequence). The CDR3 consists of 15 residues. Trimming cost V 4 bases and J 3 bases, with 15 bases left between them. The CDR3 nucleotides read TGTGCCAGCAGCCTCTTATCAAGGGGCGAAGAGACCCAGTACTTC. Its protein product is CASSLLSRGEETQYF.

This clonotype showed up just a few times. The rearrangement links TRBV5-1 to TRBJ2-7; D is unresolved. Trimming pared 3 bases from V and 3 bases from J, leaving 7 bases between. The CDR3 is made up of 12 amino acids. Germline V lookup: CDR1 SGHRS, CDR2 YFSETQ. The CDR3, as DNA: TGCGCCAGCAGCTACCTTTACTACGAGCAGTACTTC. It codes for CASSYLYYEQYF.